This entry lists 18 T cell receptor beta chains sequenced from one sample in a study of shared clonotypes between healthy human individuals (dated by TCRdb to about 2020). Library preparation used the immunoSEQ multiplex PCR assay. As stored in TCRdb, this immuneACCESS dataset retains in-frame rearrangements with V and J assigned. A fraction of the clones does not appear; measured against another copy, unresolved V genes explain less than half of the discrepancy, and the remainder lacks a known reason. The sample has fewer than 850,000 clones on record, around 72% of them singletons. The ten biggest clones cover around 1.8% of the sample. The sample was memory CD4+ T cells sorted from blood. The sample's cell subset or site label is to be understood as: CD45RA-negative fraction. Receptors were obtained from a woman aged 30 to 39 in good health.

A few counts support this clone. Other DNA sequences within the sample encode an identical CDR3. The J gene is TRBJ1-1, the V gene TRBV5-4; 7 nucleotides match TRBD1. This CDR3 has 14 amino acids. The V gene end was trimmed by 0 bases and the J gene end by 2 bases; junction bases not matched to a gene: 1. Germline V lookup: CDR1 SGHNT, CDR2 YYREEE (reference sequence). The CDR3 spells CASSLAGGNTEAFF. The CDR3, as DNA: TGTGCCAGCAGCTTGGCAGGGGGAAACACTGAAGCTTTCTTT.

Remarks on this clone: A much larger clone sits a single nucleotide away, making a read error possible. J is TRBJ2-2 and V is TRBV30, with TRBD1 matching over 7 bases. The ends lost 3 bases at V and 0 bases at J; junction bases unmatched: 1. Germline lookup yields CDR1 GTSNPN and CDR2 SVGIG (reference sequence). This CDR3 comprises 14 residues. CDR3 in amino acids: CAWRGTANTGELFF. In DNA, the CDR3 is TGTGCCTGGAGGGGGACAGCGAACACCGGGGAGCTGTTTTTT.

Written as DNA, the CDR3 is TGTGCCAGCTCACCCGCGGGAGAGGGTAGTGAGCAGTTCTTC. Its translation: CASSPAGEGSEQFF. The rearrangement links TRBV18 to TRBJ2-1, with TRBD2 identical over 7 bases. The CDR3 sequence is 14 residues long. The germline CDR1 and CDR2 sequences are KGHSH and LQKENI. With 3 bases clipped from V and 9 bases from J, the junction kept 8 bases outside the gene matches.

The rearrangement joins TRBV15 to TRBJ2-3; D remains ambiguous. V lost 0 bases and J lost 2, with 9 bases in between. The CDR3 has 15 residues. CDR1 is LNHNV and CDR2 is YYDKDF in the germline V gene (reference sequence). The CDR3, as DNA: TGTGCCACCAGCAGAGATTCGGGCAACACAGATACGCAGTATTTT. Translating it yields CATSRDSGNTDTQYF.

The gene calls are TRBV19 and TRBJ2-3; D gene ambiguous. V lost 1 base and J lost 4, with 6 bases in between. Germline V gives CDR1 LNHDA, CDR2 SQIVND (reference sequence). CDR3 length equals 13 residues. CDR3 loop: CASSIAGADTQYF. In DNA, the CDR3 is TGTGCCAGTAGTATAGCTGGAGCAGATACGCAGTATTTT. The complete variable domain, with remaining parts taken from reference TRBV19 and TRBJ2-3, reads DGGITQSPKYLFRKEGQNVTLSCEQNLNHDAMYWYRQDPGQGLRLIYYSQIVNDFQKGDIAEGYSVSREKKESFPLTVTSAQKNPTAFYLCASSIAGADTQYFGPGTRLTVL.

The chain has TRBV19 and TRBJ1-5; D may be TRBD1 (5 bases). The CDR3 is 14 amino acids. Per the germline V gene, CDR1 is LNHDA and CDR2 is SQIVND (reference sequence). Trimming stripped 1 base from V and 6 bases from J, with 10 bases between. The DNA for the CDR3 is TGTGCCAGTAGTATAGCGAGTGGGGGTCAGCCCCAGCATTTT. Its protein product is CASSIASGGQPQHF. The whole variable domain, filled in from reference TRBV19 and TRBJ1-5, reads DGGITQSPKYLFRKEGQNVTLSCEQNLNHDAMYWYRQDPGQGLRLIYYSQIVNDFQKGDIAEGYSVSREKKESFPLTVTSAQKNPTAFYLCASSIASGGQPQHFGDGTRLSIL.

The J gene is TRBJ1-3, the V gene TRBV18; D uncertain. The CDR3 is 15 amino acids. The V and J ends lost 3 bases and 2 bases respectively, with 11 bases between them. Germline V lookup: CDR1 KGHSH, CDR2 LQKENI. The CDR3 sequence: CASSPPFGAGNTIYF. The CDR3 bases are TGTGCCAGCTCACCTCCGTTCGGGGCTGGAAACACCATATATTTT.

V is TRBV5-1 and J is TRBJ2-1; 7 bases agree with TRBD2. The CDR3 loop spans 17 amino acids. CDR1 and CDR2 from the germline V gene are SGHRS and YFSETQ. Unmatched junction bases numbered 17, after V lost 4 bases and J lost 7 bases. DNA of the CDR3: TGCGCCAGCAGCCCTCCGTTAACTAGCGCGACAAAGAATGAGCAGTTCTTC. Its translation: CASSPPLTSATKNEQFF.

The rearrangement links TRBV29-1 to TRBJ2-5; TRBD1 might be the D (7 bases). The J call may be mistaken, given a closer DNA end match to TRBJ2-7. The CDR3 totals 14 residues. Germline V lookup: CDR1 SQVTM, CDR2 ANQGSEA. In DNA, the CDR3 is TGCAGCGTCCAAGGGCCAGGGGGGAACTACGAGCAGTACTTC. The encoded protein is CSVQGPGGNYEQYF.

As DNA, the CDR3 is TGTGCCAGCAGCCAAGAAACAGTTAGGGGCCAAGAGACCCAGTACTTC. Translating gives CASSQETVRGQETQYF. V and J are TRBV14 and TRBJ2-5; D perhaps matches TRBD1 (5 bases). Trimming cost V 0 bases and J 1 base, with 12 bases left between them. In germline, CDR1 is SGHDN, CDR2 FVKESK. The CDR3 contains 16 residues.

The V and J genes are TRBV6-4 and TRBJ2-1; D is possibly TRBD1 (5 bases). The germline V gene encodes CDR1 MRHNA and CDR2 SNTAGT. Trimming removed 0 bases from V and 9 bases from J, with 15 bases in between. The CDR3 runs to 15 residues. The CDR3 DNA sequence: TGTGCCAGCAGTGACTCGAATGCAGGGCACAGTGAGCAGTTCTTC. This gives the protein CASSDSNAGHSEQFF.

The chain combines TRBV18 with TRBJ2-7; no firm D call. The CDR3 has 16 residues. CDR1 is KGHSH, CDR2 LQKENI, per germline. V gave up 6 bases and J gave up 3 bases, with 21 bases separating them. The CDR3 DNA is TGTGCCAGCTCGACACGGGCGCGTGGCGAAATCTACGAGCAGTACTTC. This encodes CASSTRARGEIYEQYF.

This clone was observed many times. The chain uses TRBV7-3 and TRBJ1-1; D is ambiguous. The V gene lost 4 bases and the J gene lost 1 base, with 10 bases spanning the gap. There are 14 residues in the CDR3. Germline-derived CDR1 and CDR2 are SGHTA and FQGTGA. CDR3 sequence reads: CASSSQGGNTEAFF. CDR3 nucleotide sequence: TGTGCCAGCAGCTCGCAAGGTGGGAACACTGAAGCTTTCTTT.

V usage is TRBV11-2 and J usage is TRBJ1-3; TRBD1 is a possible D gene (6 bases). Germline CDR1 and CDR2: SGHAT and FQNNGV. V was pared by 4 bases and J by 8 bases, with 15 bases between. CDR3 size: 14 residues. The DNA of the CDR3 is TGTGCCAGCAGCTGGACAGCCCCGGCGTACACCATATATTTT. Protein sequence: CASSWTAPAYTIYF. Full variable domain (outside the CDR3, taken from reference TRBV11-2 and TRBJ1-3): EAGVAQSPRYKIIEKRQSVAFWCNPISGHATLYWYQQILGQGPKLLIQFQNNGVVDDSQLPKDRFSAERLKGVDSTLKIQPAKLEDSAVYLCASSWTAPAYTIYFGEGSWLTVV.

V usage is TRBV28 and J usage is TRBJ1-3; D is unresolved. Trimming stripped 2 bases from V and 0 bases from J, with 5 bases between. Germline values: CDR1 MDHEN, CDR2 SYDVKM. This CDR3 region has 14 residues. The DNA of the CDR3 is TGTGCCAGCAGTTTACCCAACTCTGGAAACACCATATATTTT. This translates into CASSLPNSGNTIYF.

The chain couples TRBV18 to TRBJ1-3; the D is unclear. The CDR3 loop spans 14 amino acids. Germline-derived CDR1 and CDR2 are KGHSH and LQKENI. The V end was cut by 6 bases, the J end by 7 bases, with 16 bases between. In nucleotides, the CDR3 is TGTGCCAGCTCCCAAGGCGACGGTCGGAACACCATATATTTT. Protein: CASSQGDGRNTIYF.

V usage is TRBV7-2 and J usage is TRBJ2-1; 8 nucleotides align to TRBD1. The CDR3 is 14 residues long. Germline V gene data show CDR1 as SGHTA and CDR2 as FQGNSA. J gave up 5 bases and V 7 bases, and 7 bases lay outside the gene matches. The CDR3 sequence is CASNIRDRHNEQFF. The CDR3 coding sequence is TGTGCCAGCAATATCCGGGACAGGCACAATGAGCAGTTCTTC. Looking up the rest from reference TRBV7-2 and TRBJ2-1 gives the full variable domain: GAGVSQSPSNKVTEKGKDVELRCDPISGHTALYWYRQSLGQGLEFLIYFQGNSAPDKSGLPSDRFSAERTGGSVSTLTIQRTQQEDSAVYLCASNIRDRHNEQFFGPGTRLTVL.

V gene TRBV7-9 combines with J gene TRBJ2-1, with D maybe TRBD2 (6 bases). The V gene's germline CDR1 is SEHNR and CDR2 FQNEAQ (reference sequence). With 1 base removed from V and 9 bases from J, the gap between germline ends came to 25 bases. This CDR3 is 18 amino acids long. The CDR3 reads CASSLGRFYSGSDGEQFF. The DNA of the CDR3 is TGTGCCAGCAGCTTAGGCAGGTTTTATTCCGGGAGTGATGGTGAGCAGTTCTTC. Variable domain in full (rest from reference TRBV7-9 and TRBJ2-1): DTGVSQNPRHKITKRGQNVTFRCDPISEHNRLYWYRQTLGQGPEFLTYFQNEAQLEKSRLLSDRFSAERPKGSFSTLEIQRTEQGDSAMYLCASSLGRFYSGSDGEQFFGPGTRLTVL.